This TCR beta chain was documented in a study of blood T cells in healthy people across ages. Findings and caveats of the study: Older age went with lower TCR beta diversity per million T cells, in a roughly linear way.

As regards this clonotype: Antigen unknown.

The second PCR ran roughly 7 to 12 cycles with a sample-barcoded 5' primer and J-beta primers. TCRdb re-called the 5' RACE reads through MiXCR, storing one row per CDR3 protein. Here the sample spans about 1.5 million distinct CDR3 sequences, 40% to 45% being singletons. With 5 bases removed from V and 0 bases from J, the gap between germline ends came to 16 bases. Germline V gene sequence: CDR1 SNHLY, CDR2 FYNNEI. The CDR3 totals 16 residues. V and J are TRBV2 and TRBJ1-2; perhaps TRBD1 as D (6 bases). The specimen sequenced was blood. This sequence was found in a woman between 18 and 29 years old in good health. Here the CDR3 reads CASSPPGTLANYGYTF. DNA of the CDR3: TGTGCCAGCAGTCCACCAGGGACACTGGCTAACTATGGCTACACCTTC.